This entry lists 9 T cell receptor beta chains sequenced from one sample in a study of response to subunit inactivated influenza vaccine. MiXCR, run by TCRdb on the RT-PCR reads, gives a single entry per CDR3 protein. The sample yields more than 700,000 distinct CDR3 sequences, approximately 21% seen once. The source material was PBMCs from blood, sampled 4 to 6 days after vaccination. The receptors come from a man aged 50 to 60 who received an inactivated influenza vaccine.

This clonotype was observed a few times. CDR3 protein: CASSSHPRAGGGEELPDTQYF. The CDR3 DNA is TGTGCCAGCAGCTCCCACCCCAGGGCGGGAGGGGGCGAGGAACTCCCAGATACGCAGTATTTT. The chain has TRBV11-1 and TRBJ2-3; TRBD2 matches at 9 bases. The CDR3 sequence is 21 residues long. V shed 4 bases and J 4 bases; nucleotides not matched to a gene: 24. Germline V CDR1 and CDR2: SGHAT, FQDESV (reference sequence).

The gene calls are TRBV7-9 and TRBJ1-6; TRBD1 matches 9 bases. Germline CDR1 reads SEHNR; CDR2 reads FQNEAQ (reference sequence). The CDR3 spans 15 residues. V trimming: 6 bases; J trimming: 7 bases; junction bases outside the gene matches: 7. The CDR3 DNA reads as TGTGCCAGCAGTGAACAGGGGGCGATGAATTCACCCCTCCACTTT. Translating gives CASSEQGAMNSPLHF.

Only one count was recorded for this clonotype. The genes are TRBV19 and TRBJ2-1; 9 bases are a match to TRBD2. Germline values: CDR1 LNHDA, CDR2 SQIVND (reference sequence). Trimming cost V 3 bases and J 1 base; bases outside gene matches: 4. The CDR3 consists of 16 residues. CDR3 region: CASSMVTSGSYNEQFF. As DNA, the CDR3 is TGTGCCAGTAGTATGGTAACTAGCGGGTCCTACAATGAGCAGTTCTTC.

The V gene is TRBV7-2, the J gene TRBJ1-5; possibly TRBD1 for D (6 bases). Germline V gene lookup returns CDR1 SGHTA and CDR2 FQGNSA. The V end lost 5 bases, the J end lost 0 bases, and 8 bases lay between the germline ends. The length of the CDR3 is 14 residues. The CDR3 region has the DNA TGTGCCAGCAGCGGGGACACTAGCAATCAGCCCCAGCATTTT. Translation gives CASSGDTSNQPQHF.

CDR3 sequence reads: CAISSGQVTAYEQYF. In DNA form, the CDR3 reads TGTGCCATCAGCTCGGGACAGGTGACCGCCTACGAGCAGTACTTC. This chain links TRBV10-3 with TRBJ2-7; 8 bases match TRBD1. Germline trimming cut 6 bases from V and 2 bases from J; bases unmatched to any gene: 9. CDR3 size: 15 residues. CDR1 and CDR2 from the germline V gene are ENHRY and SYGVKD.

Ten or more counts support this clonotype. V gene TRBV5-1 combines with J gene TRBJ2-3, with TRBD2 matching 8 bases. This CDR3 region has 15 residues. V trimming: 3 bases; J trimming: 1 base; junction bases outside the gene matches: 4. CDR1 and CDR2 from the germline V gene are SGHRS and YFSETQ. CDR3 DNA sequence: TGCGCCAGCAGCTCCGGGAGGGGCGGCACAGATACGCAGTATTTT. Residues: CASSSGRGGTDTQYF. Variable domain in full (rest from reference TRBV5-1 and TRBJ2-3): KAGVTQTPRYLIKTRGQQVTLSCSPISGHRSVSWYQQTPGQGLQFLFEYFSETQRNKGNFPGRFSGRQFSNSRSEMNVSTLELGDSALYLCASSSGRGGTDTQYFGPGTRLTVL.

This chain joins TRBV29-1 and TRBJ2-7, with D possibly called TRBD1 or TRBD2 (6 bases each). CDR3 size: 13 residues. Germline values: CDR1 SQVTM, CDR2 ANQGSEA. Trimming shortened V by 4 bases and J by 4 bases, and 14 bases separated the two germline ends. The CDR3 region is CSVAGGMIYEQYF. The CDR3 DNA follows: TGCAGCGTTGCCGGGGGCATGATATACGAGCAGTACTTC.

J is TRBJ2-2 and V is TRBV6-1; a possible D gene is TRBD1 (5 bases). CDR3 size: 15 residues. Trimming took 4 bases from V and 0 from J, leaving 9 bases between them. Germline CDR1 reads MNHNS; CDR2 reads SASEGT. CDR3 in amino acids: CASSVPRANTGELFF. The CDR3 DNA sequence: TGTGCCAGCAGTGTTCCCAGGGCGAACACCGGGGAGCTGTTTTTT.

The V gene is TRBV5-1, the J gene TRBJ2-6; D perhaps matches TRBD2 (6 bases). Germline V gene sequence: CDR1 SGHRS, CDR2 YFSETQ. Trimming took off 4 bases at V and 4 bases at J, with 12 bases between the two ends. CDR3 length equals 15 residues. CDR3 DNA sequence: TGCGCCAGCAGCGGGACTGCGGGCGGGGCCAACGTCCTGACTTTC. Translated, it gives CASSGTAGGANVLTF. Full variable domain (remainder filled in from reference TRBV5-1 and TRBJ2-6): KAGVTQTPRYLIKTRGQQVTLSCSPISGHRSVSWYQQTPGQGLQFLFEYFSETQRNKGNFPGRFSGRQFSNSRSEMNVSTLELGDSALYLCASSGTAGGANVLTFGAGSRLTVL.